Each of the 10 T cell receptor beta chains below was sequenced from the same sample in a study of T cells in Graves' hyperthyroidism and ophthalmopathy (dated by TCRdb to 2018 to 2020). Libraries were constructed by multiplex PCR. The sample was run on an Illumina HiSeq 2000. The TCR beta CDR3 regions were amplified from RNA transcripts. For the first round of RT-PCR on the TCR CDR3, the HTBI primer set was used together with the Qiagen OneStep RT-PCR kit. The public reads were reprocessed in TCRdb via fastp at Q25 and MiXCR, keeping in-frame beta chains. Every distinct CDR3 protein forms one entry, paired with its most common genes and DNA. This sample is represented by roughly 500,000 distinct CDR3 sequences; 35% to 50% of them were singletons. 44% of the sample is held by the ten biggest clonotypes. Sequenced sample: peripheral blood or thyroid tissue (not recorded which). The receptors derive from an adult woman with Graves' disease, either hyperthyroidism or ophthalmopathy (not recorded which).

The chain has TRBV7-8 and TRBJ1-1; D is possibly TRBD1 (6 bases). V gave up 2 bases and J gave up 0 bases, with 10 bases separating them. CDR3 length: 15 amino acids. Per the germline V gene, CDR1 is SGHVS and CDR2 is FQNEAQ. CDR3 protein: CASSLQGHLNTEAFF. For the CDR3, the DNA is TGTGCCAGCAGCTTACAGGGACACTTGAACACTGAAGCTTTCTTT.

This clonotype has a handful of counts. The chain is built from TRBV3-1 and TRBJ1-5; 9 bases align to TRBD1. Trimming took 2 bases from V and 3 from J; bases not matched to a gene: 8. The V gene's germline CDR1 is LGHDT and CDR2 YNNKEL (reference sequence). There are 17 residues in the CDR3. DNA for the CDR3: TGTGCCAGCAGCCAATTCCGGCGGGACAGGGCCAATCAGCCCCAGCATTTT. This gives the protein CASSQFRRDRANQPQHF.

The genes are TRBV19 and TRBJ2-7; the match to TRBD1 covers 7 bases. The CDR3 contains 14 residues. From germline, CDR1 is LNHDA and CDR2 SQIVND (reference sequence). J gave up 3 bases and V 9 bases, and 11 bases lay outside the gene matches. The CDR3 spells CASSLAPGGYEQYF. CDR3 sequence (DNA): TGTGCCAGCAGTCTTGCCCCAGGGGGCTACGAGCAGTACTTC.

This chain joins TRBV29-1 and TRBJ1-6; 8 bases agree with TRBD1. The V and J ends lost 4 bases and 5 bases, in that order; junction bases with no gene match: 10. The V gene's germline CDR1 is SQVTM and CDR2 ANQGSEA. The CDR3 covers 16 residues. CDR3 bases: TGCAGCGTTGTTTCATCCGGGACAGGCAATAATTCACCCCTCCACTTT. Translated, it gives CSVVSSGTGNNSPLHF.

This clonotype was counted a few times. The V call is TRBV3-1, the J call TRBJ1-5, with D possibly TRBD1 on 5 matching bases. The V end was cut by 8 bases, the J end by 6 bases, with 17 bases between. There are 14 residues in the CDR3. CDR1 LGHDT and CDR2 YNNKEL come from the germline V gene (reference sequence). The CDR3, as DNA: TGTGCCAGCGCCACGGGGGGGGTCGGTCAGCCCCAGCATTTT. Translation: CASATGGVGQPQHF. The full variable domain, completed using reference TRBV3-1 and TRBJ1-5, is DTAVSQTPKYLVTQMGNDKSIKCEQNLGHDTMYWYKQDSKKFLKIMFSYNNKELIINETVPNRFSPKSPDKAHLNLHINSLELGDSAVYFCASATGGVGQPQHFGDGTRLSIL.

This clonotype was seen at least ten times. In DNA, the CDR3 is TGTGCCAGCAGCTTAGGGCGGGAAGGAGAGACCCAGTACTTC. Protein product: CASSLGREGETQYF. V gene TRBV7-6 combines with J gene TRBJ2-5; the D gene is possibly TRBD2 (6 bases). This CDR3 has 14 residues. Trimming removed 1 base from V and 4 bases from J, with 10 bases in between. Looked up from germline, CDR1 is SGHVS and CDR2 is FNYEAQ.

The rearrangement links TRBV5-1 to TRBJ1-1; D gene ambiguous. The CDR3 extends over 12 amino acids. CDR1 is SGHRS, CDR2 YFSETQ, per germline. Trimming stripped 5 bases from V and 7 bases from J, with 12 bases between. CDR3: CASRPAEGEAFF. DNA for the CDR3: TGCGCCAGCAGACCGGCCGAGGGTGAAGCTTTCTTT.

This clonotype was seen only a few times. The chain uses TRBV15 and TRBJ1-5; D call uncertain. The CDR3 is 13 amino acids. Germline CDR1 is LNHNV and CDR2 is YYDKDF (reference sequence). The V end lost 1 base, the J end lost 4 bases, and 5 bases lay between the germline ends. The CDR3 spells CATSRGGNQPQHF. As DNA, the CDR3 is TGTGCCACCAGCAGAGGGGGAAATCAGCCCCAGCATTTT.

This clonotype occurred many times. The gene calls are TRBV19 and TRBJ2-5; D is undetermined. V was clipped by 6 bases and J by 9 bases, with 14 bases between them. The V gene's germline CDR1 is LNHDA and CDR2 SQIVND (reference sequence). This CDR3 spans 12 amino acids. The CDR3 nucleotides are TGTGCCAGTAGCGACGTAGGCGTTGCCCAGTACTTC. It is translated as CASSDVGVAQYF.

This clonotype has just a few counts. The chain recombines TRBV3-1 with TRBJ1-2; D remains ambiguous. The germline V gene has CDR1 LGHDT and CDR2 YNNKEL (reference sequence). The CDR3 contains 16 residues. Trimming cost V 1 base and J 8 bases, with 20 bases left between them. The CDR3 nucleotides are TGTGCCAGCAGCCAAGCTTCTCTCGGGTTGCGGGGAGGCTACACCTTC. This gives the protein CASSQASLGLRGGYTF.